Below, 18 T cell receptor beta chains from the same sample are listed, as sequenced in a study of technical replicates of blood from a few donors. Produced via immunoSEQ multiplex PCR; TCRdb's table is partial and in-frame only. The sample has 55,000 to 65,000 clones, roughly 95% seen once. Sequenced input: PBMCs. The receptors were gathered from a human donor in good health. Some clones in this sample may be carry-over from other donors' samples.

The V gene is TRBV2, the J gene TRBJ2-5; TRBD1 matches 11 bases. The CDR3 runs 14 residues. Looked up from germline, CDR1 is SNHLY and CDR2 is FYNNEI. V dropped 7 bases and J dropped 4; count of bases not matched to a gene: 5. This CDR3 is CASKTGTGGETQYF. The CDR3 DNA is TGTGCCAGCAAAACCGGGACAGGGGGAGAGACCCAGTACTTC.

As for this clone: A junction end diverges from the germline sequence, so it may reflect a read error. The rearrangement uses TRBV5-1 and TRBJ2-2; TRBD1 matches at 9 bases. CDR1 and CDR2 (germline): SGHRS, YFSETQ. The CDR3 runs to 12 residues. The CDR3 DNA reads TGCGCCAGCAGCGAACCGACAGGGGGGCTGTTTTTT. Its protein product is CASSEPTGGLFF.

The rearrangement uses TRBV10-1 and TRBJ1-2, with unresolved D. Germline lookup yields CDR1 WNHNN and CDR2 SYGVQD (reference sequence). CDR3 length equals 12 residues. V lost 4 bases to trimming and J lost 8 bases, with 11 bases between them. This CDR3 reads CASSGPLRGYTF. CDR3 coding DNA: TGCGCCAGCAGTGGGCCTCTCCGCGGCTACACCTTC.

The CDR3 is CASSLNFFRNEQFF. The CDR3 DNA reads TGTGCCAGCAGTTTAAATTTTTTTCGGAATGAGCAGTTCTTC. The genes are TRBV27 and TRBJ2-1; D ambiguous. Trimming took 2 bases from V and 7 from J, leaving 12 bases between them. The CDR3 totals 14 residues. Looked up from germline, CDR1 is MNHEY and CDR2 is SMNVEV (reference sequence).

The CDR3 sequence: CASSASVINREDYGYTF. CDR3 nucleotides: TGTGCCAGCAGTGCGTCCGTAATAAACAGGGAAGACTATGGCTACACCTTC. V and J are TRBV6-1 and TRBJ1-2; D may be TRBD1 (6 bases). Germline V gives CDR1 MNHNS, CDR2 SASEGT. The V end was cut by 4 bases, the J end by 3 bases, with 21 bases between. This CDR3 is 17 amino acids long.

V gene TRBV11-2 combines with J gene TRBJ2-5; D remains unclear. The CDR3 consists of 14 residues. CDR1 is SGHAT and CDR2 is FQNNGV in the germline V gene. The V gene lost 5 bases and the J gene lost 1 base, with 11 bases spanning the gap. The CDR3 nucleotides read TGTGCCAGCAGCCTAGGCATTAGCCAAGAGACCCAGTACTTC. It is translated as CASSLGISQETQYF.

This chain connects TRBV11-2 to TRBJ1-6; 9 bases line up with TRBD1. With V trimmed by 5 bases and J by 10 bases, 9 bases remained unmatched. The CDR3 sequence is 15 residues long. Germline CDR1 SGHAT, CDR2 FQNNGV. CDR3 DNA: TGTGCCAGCAGCACGTCGGGACAGGGAACATCACCCCTCCACTTT. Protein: CASSTSGQGTSPLHF.

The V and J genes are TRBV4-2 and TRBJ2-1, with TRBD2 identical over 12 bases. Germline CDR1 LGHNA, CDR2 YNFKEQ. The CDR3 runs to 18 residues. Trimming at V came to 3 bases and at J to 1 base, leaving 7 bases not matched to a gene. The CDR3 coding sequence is TGTGCCAGCAGCCACCTGACTAGCGGGGGCTTTTCCTACAATGAGCAGTTCTTC. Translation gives CASSHLTSGGFSYNEQFF.

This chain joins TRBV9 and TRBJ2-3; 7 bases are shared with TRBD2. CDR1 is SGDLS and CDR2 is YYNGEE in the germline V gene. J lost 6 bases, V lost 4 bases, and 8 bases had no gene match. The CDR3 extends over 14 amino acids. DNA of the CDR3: TGTGCCAGCAGCCCCGGGGGAGGGCCGGATACGCAGTATTTT. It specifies CASSPGGGPDTQYF. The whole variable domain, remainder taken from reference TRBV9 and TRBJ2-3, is DSGVTQTPKHLITATGQRVTLRCSPRSGDLSVYWYQQSLDQGLQFLIQYYNGEERAKGNILERFSAQQFPDLHSELNLSSLELGDSALYFCASSPGGGPDTQYFGPGTRLTVL.

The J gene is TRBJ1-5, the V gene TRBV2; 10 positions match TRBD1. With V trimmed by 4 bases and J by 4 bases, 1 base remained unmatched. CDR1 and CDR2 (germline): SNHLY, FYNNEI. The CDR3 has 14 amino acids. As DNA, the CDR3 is TGTGCCAGCAGTGCGGGACAGGGGAATCAGCCCCAGCATTTT. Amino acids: CASSAGQGNQPQHF.

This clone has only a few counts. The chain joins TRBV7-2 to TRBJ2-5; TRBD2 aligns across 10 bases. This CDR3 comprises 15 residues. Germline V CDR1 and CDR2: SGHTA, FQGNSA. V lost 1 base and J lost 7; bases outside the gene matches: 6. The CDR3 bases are TGTGCCAGCAGCTTAGAGCCTAGCGGGAGTGGGACCCAGTACTTC. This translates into CASSLEPSGSGTQYF.

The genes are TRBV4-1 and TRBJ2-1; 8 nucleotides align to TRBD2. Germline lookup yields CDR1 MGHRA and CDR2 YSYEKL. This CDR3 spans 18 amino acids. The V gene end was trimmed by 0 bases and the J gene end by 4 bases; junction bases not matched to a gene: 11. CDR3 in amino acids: CASSQESLGGRNYNEQFF. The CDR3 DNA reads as TGCGCCAGCAGCCAAGAAAGTCTCGGCGGGAGGAATTACAATGAGCAGTTCTTC.

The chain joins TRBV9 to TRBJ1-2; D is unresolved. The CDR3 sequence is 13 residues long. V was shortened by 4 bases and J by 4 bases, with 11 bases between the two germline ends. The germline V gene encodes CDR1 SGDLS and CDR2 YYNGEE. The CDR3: CASSPSGTYGYTF. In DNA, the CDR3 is TGTGCCAGCAGCCCCTCGGGAACCTATGGCTACACCTTC.

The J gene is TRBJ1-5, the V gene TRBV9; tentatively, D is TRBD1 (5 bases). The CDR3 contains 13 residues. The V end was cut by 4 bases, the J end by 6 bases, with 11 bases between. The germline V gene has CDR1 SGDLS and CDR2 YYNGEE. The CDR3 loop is CASSSAGGQPQHF. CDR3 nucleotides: TGTGCCAGCAGCTCCGCCGGGGGTCAGCCCCAGCATTTT.

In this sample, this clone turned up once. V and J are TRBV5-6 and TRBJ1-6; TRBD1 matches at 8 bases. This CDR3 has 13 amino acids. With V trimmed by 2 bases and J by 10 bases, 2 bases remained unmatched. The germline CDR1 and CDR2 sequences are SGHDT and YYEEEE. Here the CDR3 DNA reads TGTGCCAGCAGCTTCAGGGACAGGTCACCCCTCCACTTT. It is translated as CASSFRDRSPLHF.

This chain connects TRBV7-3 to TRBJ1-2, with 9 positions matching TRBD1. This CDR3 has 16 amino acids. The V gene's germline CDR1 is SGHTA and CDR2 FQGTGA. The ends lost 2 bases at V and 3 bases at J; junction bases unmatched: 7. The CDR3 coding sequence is TGTGCCAGCAGCTTAGGGTGGGACAGGGCATACTATGGCTACACCTTC. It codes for CASSLGWDRAYYGYTF. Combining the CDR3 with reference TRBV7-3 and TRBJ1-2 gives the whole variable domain GAGVSQTPSNKVTEKGKYVELRCDPISGHTALYWYRQSLGQGPEFLIYFQGTGAADDSGLPNDRFFAVRPEGSVSTLKIQRTERGDSAVYLCASSLGWDRAYYGYTFGSGTRLTVV.

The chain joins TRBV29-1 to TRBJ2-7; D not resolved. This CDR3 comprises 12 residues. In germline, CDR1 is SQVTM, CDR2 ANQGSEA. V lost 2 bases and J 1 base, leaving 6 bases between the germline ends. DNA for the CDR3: TGCAGCGTTGAATCTGTATCCTACGAGCAGTACTTC. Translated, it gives CSVESVSYEQYF.

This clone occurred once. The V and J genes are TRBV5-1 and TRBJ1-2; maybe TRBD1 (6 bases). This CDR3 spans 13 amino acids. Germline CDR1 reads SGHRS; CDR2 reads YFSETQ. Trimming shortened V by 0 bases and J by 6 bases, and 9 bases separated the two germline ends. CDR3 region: CASSLAQGNGYTF. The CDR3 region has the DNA TGCGCCAGCAGCTTGGCTCAGGGGAATGGCTACACCTTC.